The next 15 T cell receptor beta chains were all read from a single sample in a study of OX40 agonist ivuxolimab in advanced cancers. Sequenced by immunoSEQ multiplex PCR; TCRdb stores in-frame clones only, minus some. Among about 48,000 clones listed, roughly four fifths were seen once. This specimen was CD4+ or CD8+ T cells sorted from blood, taken in a trial of the OX40 agonist ivuxolimab. These receptors came from an adult with an advanced solid tumor such as melanoma, head and neck, liver or kidney cancer.

The chain couples TRBV5-6 to TRBJ1-2; D gene unclear. Germline CDR1 SGHDT, CDR2 YYEEEE. Trimming left V 1 base short and J 7 bases short, with 8 bases between. The CDR3 loop spans 12 amino acids. CDR3 sequence (DNA): TGTGCCAGCAGCTTGTGGAGCTCTGGCTACACCTTC. Amino acid sequence: CASSLWSSGYTF. The variable domain in full, completed from reference TRBV5-6 and TRBJ1-2, reads DAGVTQSPTHLIKTRGQQVTLRCSPKSGHDTVSWYQQALGQGPQFIFQYYEEEERQRGNFPDRFSGHQFPNYSSELNVNALLLGDSALYLCASSLWSSGYTFGSGTRLTVV.

The genes are TRBV4-2 and TRBJ2-4, with 9 bases aligning to TRBD2. CDR1 LGHNA and CDR2 YNFKEQ come from the germline V gene. There are 17 residues in the CDR3. V lost 0 bases, J lost 8 bases, and 11 bases stayed unmatched. CDR3 coding DNA: TGTGCCAGCAGCCAAGAGTCCCAGCGGGGGGCGGGGGACATTCAGTACTTC. It specifies CASSQESQRGAGDIQYF.

The chain combines TRBV4-3 with TRBJ2-1, with D uncertain. The CDR3 consists of 13 residues. The germline V gene encodes CDR1 LGHNA and CDR2 YSLEER. Trimming left V 3 bases short and J 6 bases short, with 9 bases between. This chain's CDR3 is CASSHEIFNEQFF. DNA for the CDR3: TGCGCCAGCAGCCATGAGATCTTCAATGAGCAGTTCTTC.

This chain uses TRBV30 with TRBJ1-4, with a weak D call TRBD1 (5 bases). Germline V gene lookup returns CDR1 GTSNPN and CDR2 SVGIG (reference sequence). Trimming shortened V by 2 bases and J by 3 bases, and 13 bases separated the two germline ends. The CDR3 is made up of 15 amino acids. The CDR3 loop is CAWSPGGLANEKLFF. The DNA for the CDR3 is TGTGCCTGGAGTCCTGGGGGATTGGCTAATGAAAAACTGTTTTTT.

The count of this clone is one. The rearrangement links TRBV30 to TRBJ1-5; no reliable D call. The ends were cut back, 0 bases at V and 4 bases at J, with 7 bases in the middle. This CDR3 is 13 amino acids long. CDR1 and CDR2 from the germline V gene are GTSNPN and SVGIG (reference sequence). DNA for the CDR3: TGTGCCTGGAGTGTACTCCAGAATCAGCCCCAGCATTTT. It yields the protein CAWSVLQNQPQHF.

The genes are TRBV6-1 and TRBJ2-6; TRBD1 agrees at 11 bases. The germline CDR1 and CDR2 sequences are MNHNS and SASEGT. The CDR3 loop spans 18 amino acids. The V gene end was trimmed by 1 base and the J gene end by 4 bases; junction bases not matched to a gene: 6. CDR3 sequence: CASSEEGQGARGANVLTF. As DNA, the CDR3 is TGTGCCAGCAGTGAAGAAGGACAGGGGGCGCGAGGGGCCAACGTCCTGACTTTC.

The gene calls are TRBV4-1 and TRBJ2-5; 7 positions match TRBD2. Germline loops: CDR1 MGHRA, CDR2 YSYEKL. This CDR3 contains 15 residues. The J segment lost 2 bases and the V segment lost 1 base, leaving 4 bases of the junction unmatched. The CDR3 reads CASSQAGTNQETQYF. CDR3 nucleotide sequence: TGCGCCAGCAGCCAAGCAGGGACTAATCAAGAGACCCAGTACTTC.

In its sample, this clone was seen once. V is TRBV5-6 and J is TRBJ1-1, with 7 bases that match TRBD1. This CDR3 has 14 amino acids. J was trimmed by 4 bases and V by 6 bases; bases with no gene match: 9. Per the germline V gene, CDR1 is SGHDT and CDR2 is YYEEEE. CDR3: CASTRLSGGTEAFF. The CDR3 region has the DNA TGTGCCAGCACGCGCCTCTCAGGGGGCACTGAAGCTTTCTTT.

The chain couples TRBV5-6 to TRBJ2-7; the D is unclear. The length of the CDR3 is 14 residues. Per germline, CDR1 SGHDT and CDR2 YYEEEE. The V gene lost 1 base and the J gene lost 2 bases, with 10 bases spanning the gap. CDR3 bases: TGTGCCAGCAGCTTGAGTGCGGTCCCCTACGAGCAGTACTTC. It encodes CASSLSAVPYEQYF.

J is TRBJ1-1 and V is TRBV18; D remains ambiguous. Germline V gives CDR1 KGHSH, CDR2 LQKENI. This CDR3 contains 16 residues. V gave up 0 bases and J gave up 1 base, with 12 bases separating them. CDR3 DNA: TGTGCCAGCTCACCACCGATGCAGCCTAAGAACACTGAAGCTTTCTTT. Protein sequence: CASSPPMQPKNTEAFF.

The V and J genes are TRBV11-1 and TRBJ1-1; 9 nucleotides line up with TRBD1. CDR1 and CDR2 (germline): SGHAT, FQDESV (reference sequence). CDR3 length: 13 residues. J was trimmed by 5 bases and V by 4 bases; bases with no gene match: 2. CDR3 bases: TGTGCCAGCAGCTCCGGGACAGGGACTGAAGCTTTCTTT. This codes for CASSSGTGTEAFF.

This rearrangement joins TRBV5-4 to TRBJ2-2; D call uncertain. The germline CDR1 and CDR2 sequences are SGHNT and YYREEE (reference sequence). The CDR3 covers 15 residues. Between the trimmed V and J ends, which lost 2 bases and 1 base, there was a span of 9 bases. The chain's CDR3 is CASSFKVVNTGELFF. The CDR3 nucleotides read TGTGCCAGCAGCTTTAAAGTAGTGAACACCGGGGAGCTGTTTTTT.

In this sample, this clone turned up once. The chain recombines TRBV15 with TRBJ2-1; 9 positions match TRBD2. Per the germline V gene, CDR1 is LNHNV and CDR2 is YYDKDF (reference sequence). The CDR3 extends over 14 amino acids. V lost 0 bases, J lost 15 bases, and 9 bases stayed unmatched. CDR3 in DNA: TGTGCCACCAGCAGAGACCGGGCTAGCGGGGATCCGTTCTTC. It is translated as CATSRDRASGDPFF.

This chain joins TRBV9 and TRBJ1-1, with 7 bases aligning to TRBD1. Germline-derived CDR1 and CDR2 are SGDLS and YYNGEE. J was trimmed by 1 base and V by 10 bases; bases with no gene match: 4. This CDR3 comprises 12 residues. The CDR3 nucleotides read TGTGCCGGCGGGACAGCGAACACTGAAGCTTTCTTT. Residues: CAGGTANTEAFF.

The chain employs TRBV6-1 and TRBJ2-7; the match to TRBD2 covers 8 bases. Germline V lookup: CDR1 MNHNS, CDR2 SASEGT. V lost 8 bases, J lost 0 bases, and 6 bases stayed unmatched. The CDR3 is 14 amino acids. The CDR3 sequence: CASGIGGASYEQYF. The CDR3 DNA follows: TGTGCCAGCGGAATCGGGGGGGCCTCCTACGAGCAGTACTTC.